This T cell receptor beta chain was captured in a study of blood T cell repertoires in COVID-19. Across the study: Donors in the United States, Italy and Spain gave samples during acute or convalescent COVID-19. Sources were T cells, B-cell-depleted T cells, or PBMCs; the material itself was cDNA or gDNA.

One Seattle source followed patients from active infection through their disease course. In the original analysis: Reference gene primer amplification gave estimated nucleated cell counts. Assay: immunoSEQ multiplex PCR; the TCRdb copy retains only in-frame clones and omits some. Clone size and V and J calls were adopted from that table, with D and trimming inferred from the DNA. The sample carries 150,000 to 200,000 clones, around 82% recorded once. By share, this clone ranks as medium-sized. The material sequenced was peripheral blood. The source is a woman aged 35 to 49 with COVID-19, enrolled during active disease.

In DNA form, the CDR3 reads TGTGCCAGTAGTCTCCAGGGGGCGCGGTACAATGAGCAGTTCTTC. This gives the protein CASSLQGARYNEQFF. V is TRBV19 and J is TRBJ2-1, with TRBD1 matching 8 bases. This CDR3 has 15 residues. Per the germline V gene, CDR1 is LNHDA and CDR2 is SQIVND (reference sequence). V dropped 5 bases and J dropped 4; count of bases not matched to a gene: 7.